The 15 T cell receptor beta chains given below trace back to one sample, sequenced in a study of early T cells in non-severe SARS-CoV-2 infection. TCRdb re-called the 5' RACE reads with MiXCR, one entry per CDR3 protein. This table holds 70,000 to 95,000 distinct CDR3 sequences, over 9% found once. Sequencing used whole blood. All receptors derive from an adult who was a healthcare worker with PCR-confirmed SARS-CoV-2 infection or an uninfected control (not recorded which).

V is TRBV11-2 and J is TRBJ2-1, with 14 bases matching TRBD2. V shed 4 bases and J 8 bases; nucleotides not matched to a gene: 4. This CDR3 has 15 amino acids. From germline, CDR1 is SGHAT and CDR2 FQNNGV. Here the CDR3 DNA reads TGTGCCAGCAGCTCCCGACTAGCGGGGGGGCATGAGCAGTTCTTC. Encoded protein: CASSSRLAGGHEQFF.

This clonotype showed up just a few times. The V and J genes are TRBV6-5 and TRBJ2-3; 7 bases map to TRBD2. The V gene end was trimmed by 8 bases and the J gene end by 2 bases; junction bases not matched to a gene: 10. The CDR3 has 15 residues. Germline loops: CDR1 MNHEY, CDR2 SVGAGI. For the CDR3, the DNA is TGTGCCAGCGGAACCCGCGGGGGTCCCACAGATACGCAGTATTTT. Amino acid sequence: CASGTRGGPTDTQYF.

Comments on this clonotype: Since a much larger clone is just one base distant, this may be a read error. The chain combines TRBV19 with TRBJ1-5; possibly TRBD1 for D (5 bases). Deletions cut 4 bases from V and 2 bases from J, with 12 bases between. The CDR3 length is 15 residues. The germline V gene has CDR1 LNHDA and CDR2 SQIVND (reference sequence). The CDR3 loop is CASSRGSPGNQPQHF. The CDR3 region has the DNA TGTGCCAGTAGTAGGGGGAGTCCTGGCAATCAGCCCCAGCATTTT. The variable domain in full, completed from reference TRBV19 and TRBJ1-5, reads DGGITQSPKYLFRKEGQNVTLSCEQNLNHDAMYWYRQDPGQGLRLIYYSQIVNDFQKGDIAEGYSVSREKKESFPLTVTSAQKNPTAFYLCASSRGSPGNQPQHFGDGTRLSIL.

The CDR3 loop is CASSVVTQETQYF. CDR3 sequence (DNA): TGTGCCAGCAGCGTAGTAACCCAAGAGACCCAGTACTTC. The J gene is TRBJ2-5, the V gene TRBV9; no clear D. This CDR3 region has 13 residues. Trimming left V 0 bases short and J 1 base short, with 4 bases between. Germline CDR1 reads SGDLS; CDR2 reads YYNGEE.

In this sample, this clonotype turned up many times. CDR3 sequence: CASSLARNQPQHF. The CDR3 bases are TGCGCCAGCAGCTTGGCCCGGAATCAGCCCCAGCATTTT. This chain joins TRBV5-1 and TRBJ1-5; no reliable D call. The CDR3 is made up of 13 amino acids. Germline assignment: CDR1 SGHRS and CDR2 YFSETQ. Between the trimmed V and J ends, which lost 0 bases and 4 bases, there was a span of 5 bases.

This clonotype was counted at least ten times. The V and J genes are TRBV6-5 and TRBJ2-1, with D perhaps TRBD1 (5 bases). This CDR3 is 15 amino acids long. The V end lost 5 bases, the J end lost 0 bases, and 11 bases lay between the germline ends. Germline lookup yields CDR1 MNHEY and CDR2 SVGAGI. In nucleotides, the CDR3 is TGTGCCAGCAGTCACAGGACAAGCTCCTACAATGAGCAGTTCTTC. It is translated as CASSHRTSSYNEQFF.

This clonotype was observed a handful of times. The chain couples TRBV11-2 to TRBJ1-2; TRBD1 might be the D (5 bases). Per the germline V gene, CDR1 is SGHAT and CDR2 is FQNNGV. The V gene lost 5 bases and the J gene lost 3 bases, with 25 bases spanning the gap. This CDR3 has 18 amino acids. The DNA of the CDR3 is TGTGCCAGCAGCGATTTAAAGGGACGAAGAGGGAGTTACTATGGCTACACCTTC. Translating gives CASSDLKGRRGSYYGYTF.

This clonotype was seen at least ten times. This CDR3 reads CASSKDGTYGYTF. Here the CDR3 DNA reads TGTGCCAGTAGTAAGGACGGAACTTATGGCTACACCTTC. The chain has TRBV19 and TRBJ1-2, with D hard to call. Germline CDR1 reads LNHDA; CDR2 reads SQIVND (reference sequence). The CDR3 extends over 13 amino acids. Trimming left V 4 bases short and J 5 bases short, with 11 bases between. The entire variable domain, with the rest obtained from reference TRBV19 and TRBJ1-2, is as follows: DGGITQSPKYLFRKEGQNVTLSCEQNLNHDAMYWYRQDPGQGLRLIYYSQIVNDFQKGDIAEGYSVSREKKESFPLTVTSAQKNPTAFYLCASSKDGTYGYTFGSGTRLTVV.

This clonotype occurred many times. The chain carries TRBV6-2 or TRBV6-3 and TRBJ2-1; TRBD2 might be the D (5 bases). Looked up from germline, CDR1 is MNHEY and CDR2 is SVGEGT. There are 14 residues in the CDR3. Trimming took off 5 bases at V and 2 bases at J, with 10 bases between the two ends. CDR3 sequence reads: CASSQAETYNEQFF. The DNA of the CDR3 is TGTGCCAGCAGTCAAGCGGAAACCTACAATGAGCAGTTCTTC.

The CDR3 bases are TGTGCCAGCAGCACCTTTGGTACTAGCGAAGAGACCCAGTACTTC. Residues: CASSTFGTSEETQYF. The V call is TRBV6-2 or TRBV6-3, the J call TRBJ2-5, with 7 bases fitting TRBD2. CDR3 size: 15 residues. V dropped 6 bases and J dropped 3; count of bases not matched to a gene: 10. In germline, CDR1 is MNHEY, CDR2 SVGEGT.

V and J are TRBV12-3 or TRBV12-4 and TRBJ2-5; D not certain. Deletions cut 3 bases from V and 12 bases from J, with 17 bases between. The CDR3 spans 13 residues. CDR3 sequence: CASSLSIRSPEYF. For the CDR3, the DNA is TGTGCCAGCAGTTTGTCTATAAGGTCCCCGGAGTACTTC.

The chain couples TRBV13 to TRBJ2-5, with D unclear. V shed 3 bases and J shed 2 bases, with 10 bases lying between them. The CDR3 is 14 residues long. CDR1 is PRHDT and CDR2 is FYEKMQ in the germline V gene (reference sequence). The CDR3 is CASSFWLQQETQYF. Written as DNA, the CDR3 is TGTGCCAGCAGCTTCTGGTTACAACAAGAGACCCAGTACTTC.

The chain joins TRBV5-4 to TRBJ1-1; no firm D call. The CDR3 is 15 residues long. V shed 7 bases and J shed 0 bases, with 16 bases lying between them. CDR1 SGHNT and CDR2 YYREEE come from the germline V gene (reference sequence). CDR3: CASAPAPQLNTEAFF. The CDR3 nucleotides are TGTGCCAGCGCCCCCGCACCACAGCTGAACACTGAAGCTTTCTTT.

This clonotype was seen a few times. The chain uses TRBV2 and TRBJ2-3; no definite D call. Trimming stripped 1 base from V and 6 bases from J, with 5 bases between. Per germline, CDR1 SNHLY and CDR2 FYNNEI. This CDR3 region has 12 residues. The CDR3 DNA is TGTGCCAGCAGTGAAGTCAGGGATACGCAGTATTTT. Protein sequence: CASSEVRDTQYF. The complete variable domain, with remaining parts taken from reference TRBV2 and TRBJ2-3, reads EPEVTQTPSHQVTQMGQEVILRCVPISNHLYFYWYRQILGQKVEFLVSFYNNEISEKSEIFDDQFSVERPDGSNFTLKIRSTKLEDSAMYFCASSEVRDTQYFGPGTRLTVL.

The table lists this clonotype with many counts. CDR3 residues: CASSPQPGQGNSPLHF. The CDR3 nucleotides read TGTGCCAGCAGTCCACAACCGGGACAGGGGAATTCACCCCTCCACTTT. The chain combines TRBV27 with TRBJ1-6, with 10 bases fitting TRBD1. The CDR3 has 16 residues. From germline, CDR1 is MNHEY and CDR2 SMNVEV (reference sequence). Germline trimming cut 5 bases from V and 7 bases from J; bases unmatched to any gene: 8.